This T cell receptor (beta chain) comes out of a study of T-cell reconstitution after alpha-beta-depleted transplantation in children. Broader study findings: Alpha-beta T cells present about two months after transplant were reported to originate from several hundred expanded graft clones. Elevated TCRbeta diversity at day 60 was traced, in some patients, to surviving recipient T cells and thymic progenitors. T-cell numbers and diversity one year post-transplant derived largely from freshly generated T cells.

At least ten counts were recorded for this clonotype. The antigen is not known. The authors prepared the TCRbeta library with unique molecular identifiers. TCRdb re-called the PCR reads with MiXCR, one entry per CDR3 protein. The sample consists of hundreds of thousands of distinct CDR3 sequences, more than 20% of them appearing once. There are 15 residues in the CDR3. Germline V gives CDR1 MGHRA, CDR2 YSYEKL. The germline V and J ends were trimmed by 4 bases and 0 bases, with 12 bases remaining between them. Specimen: PBMCs, mostly from graft donor cells, collected 360 days after TCRalphabeta/CD19-depleted stem cell transplant. The source is a female patient between 2 and 10 years old who had a stem cell transplant for congenital amegakaryocytic thrombocytopenia, so the T cells may come from the graft donor. The V gene is TRBV4-1, the J gene TRBJ1-1, with unresolved D. In nucleotides, the CDR3 is TGCGCCAGCAGCCTAGAAGGCAGCATGAACACTGAAGCTTTCTTT. Translation: CASSLEGSMNTEAFF.